This T cell receptor beta chain is from a study of CD4 T cells in relation to SARS-CoV-2 and coronaviruses. As for the study in general: After 10 days of antigen culture, PBMC TCR beta CDR3s were sequenced. No peptide or an HIV-1 Nef peptide pool served as negative control. Study-wide findings and caveats: Crossreactivity was assessed only for spike protein, not other viral proteins.

Profiled with immunoSEQ multiplex PCR; TCRdb holds only in-frame clones, not every one. The sample holds about 29,000 clones; 60% to 85% are singletons and the top ten take roughly 15%. CD4+ T cells from unexposed donors were obtained before the COVID-19 pandemic (2011-2018). The cells were cultured for over eight days before CD4+ T cells were isolated. As cell numbers allowed, unexposed-donor CD4+ T cells faced SARS-CoV-2 S/N and four cold-coronavirus spikes. Concerning this clone itself: The antigen remains undetermined.

Looked up from germline, CDR1 is SGHVS and CDR2 is FQNEAQ. CDR3 length: 17 residues. V gave up 3 bases and J gave up 2 bases; unmatched junction bases: 7. The receptor's source is a human donor in good health. The chain couples TRBV7-8 to TRBJ2-6; TRBD2 agrees at 7 bases. The specimen was CD4+ T cells from PBMCs, cultured in vitro. CDR3 coding DNA: TGTGCCAGCAGCTTTAGCGGGTGGGGTACTGGGGCCAACGTCCTGACTTTC. It translates to CASSFSGWGTGANVLTF.